Given below is one T cell receptor (beta chain) in context. These data are taken from a study of CD8 T cells in Susac syndrome. After extraction with the RNeasy kit, about 0.5 to 1 ug of the RNA was reverse transcribed using random hexamers. Multiplex PCR with immunoSEQ amplified the TCR beta CDR3 across 54 Vbeta and 13 Jbeta. TCRdb re-called the immunoSEQ multiplex PCR reads with MiXCR, one entry per CDR3 protein. Of 250,000 to 300,000 distinct CDR3 sequences in the sample, 89% are singletons; the top ten hold 0.18%. V lost 0 bases and J lost 3, with 6 bases in between. The germline CDR1 and CDR2 sequences are MGHRA and YSYEKL. The CDR3 has 14 amino acids. Sequencing targeted TCR beta in blood CD8+ and CD4+ T cells. Relapsing-remitting disease, either stable or active, was present in the treatment-naive patients who were the multiple sclerosis controls.

This sequence was found in a human donor with multiple sclerosis. The sequenced sample was CD8+ T cells from PBMCs. The V gene is TRBV4-1, the J gene TRBJ1-3; weak D call: TRBD1 (5 bases). The CDR3 here is CASSQDRVGNTIYF. CDR3 nucleotide sequence: TGCGCCAGCAGCCAAGACAGGGTTGGAAACACCATATATTTT.